This TCR beta chain is from a study of shared clonotypes between healthy human individuals. Study results and limitations: Naive subsets usually exceeded memory subsets in estimated richness.

In this sample, this clone turned up once. What it recognizes is unknown. Generated by immunoSEQ multiplex PCR, the TCRdb table keeps only in-frame clones and is missing some. The table includes millions of clones, about 93% detected once. Trimming shortened V by 2 bases and J by 5 bases, and 19 bases separated the two germline ends. Germline V lookup: CDR1 MDHEN, CDR2 SYDVKM. The CDR3 consists of 17 residues. Terminally differentiated effector memory CD45RA+ cells were left out of the naive CD8 fraction, which was CD45RO-negative and positively selected for CCR7. The origin of this receptor is a man aged 18 to 35 in good health. Some clones in this sample may be carry-over from other donors' samples. The sample comprised naive CD8+ T cells from PBMCs. The chain has TRBV28 and TRBJ1-5, with D perhaps TRBD1 (5 bases). In nucleotides, the CDR3 is TGTGCCAGCAGTTTAGATAGGGACGGATCCCCGGATCAGCCCCAGCATTTT. Translation gives CASSLDRDGSPDQPQHF.